Sequencing of this T cell receptor (beta chain) was carried out in a study of sequential checkpoint blockade in melanoma. In the study overall: TCRβ was sequenced from DNA of under 100 pretreatment tumors.

Noted treatment: randomized to nivolumab then ipilimumab (arm A) or the reverse (arm B). DNA-damaging chemotherapy had not been given to any patient beforehand. TCRdb keeps only in-frame clones here, not all; method: immunoSEQ multiplex PCR. The sample shows 15,000 to 20,000 clones, 60% to 75% of them seen only once. General study points: Mutational load did not correlate with tumor T-cell fraction or clonality. Rising tumor T-cell fraction and clonality meant about 30 times likelier benefit.

This clone has only a few counts. What it binds is not known. The CDR3 is 14 residues long. Trimming pared 3 bases from V and 6 bases from J, leaving 14 bases between. Germline V lookup: CDR1 SGHNT, CDR2 YENEEA. This TCR derives from a human donor with melanoma. The gene calls are TRBV11-3 and TRBJ1-2; D is ambiguous. The sequences come from tumor tissue (inferred from file names), collected from a patient given nivolumab and ipilimumab in sequence. The CDR3 protein is CASSFNDRTDGYTF. The CDR3 DNA sequence: TGTGCCAGCAGCTTTAACGACCGTACCGATGGCTACACCTTC.